A single T cell receptor beta chain is shown here with its context. V was cut by 0 bases and J by 7 bases, with 13 bases left in between. Germline V gene lookup returns CDR1 GTSNPN and CDR2 SVGIG (reference sequence). The CDR3 spans 15 residues. This entry belongs to a study of blood T cell repertoires in COVID-19. On the study more broadly: The samples span acute and convalescent COVID-19 from the United States, Italy and Spain. Sample material is recorded as cDNA or gDNA derived from T cells, B-cell-depleted T cells, or PBMCs.

Methods used by the authors: Counts of nucleated cells, estimated from reference gene primer amplification, were obtained. The protocol was immunoSEQ multiplex PCR, while the TCRdb copy is restricted to in-frame clones and leaves out a portion. V and J calls and clone size are those listed in that table; D and trimming were worked out from the DNA. The sample includes 250,000 or so clones, roughly 86% of them seen just once. Sequenced input: peripheral blood. The source of this sequence is a man in his forties with active or convalescent COVID-19. The chain links TRBV30 to TRBJ1-6; TRBD1 might be the D (6 bases). CDR3 region: CAWSVLTGGNSPLHF. CDR3 in DNA: TGTGCCTGGAGTGTACTGACAGGAGGCAATTCACCCCTCCACTTT.